By share of the sample, the clone carrying this TCR beta chain is medium-sized (0.01 to 0.1%). What it binds is unknown. Some clones are missing from TCRdb's copy, which holds only in-frame ones; the method was immunoSEQ multiplex PCR. The top ten hold around 0.73% of the sample, which has around 100,000 clones, around nine tenths seen once. The CDR3 contains 11 residues. The V end was cut by 6 bases, the J end by 4 bases, with 10 bases between. Germline V gene sequence: CDR1 DFQATT, CDR2 SNEGSKA (reference sequence). Indicated time point: week 47, end of study. It was 300 ug of mutant IDH1 20-mer peptide that made up each vaccine dose, given with topical imiquimod. Newly diagnosed WHO grade 3 or 4 IDH1-mutant, ATRX-lost astrocytomas were identified in the donors. The sample originates from a study of a mutant IDH1 vaccine in newly diagnosed glioma. Overall study findings and caveats: Immune responses induced by the vaccine were seen in over 80% of patients, spanning multiple MHC alleles. Apparently, pseudoprogression bore no relation to changes among the top peripheral T cell clonotypes.

The sequence was obtained from a woman aged 45-60 years with glioma. Material: PBMCs, obtained from a glioma patient whose treatment included an IDH1 peptide vaccine. V usage is TRBV20-1 and J usage is TRBJ2-7; no reliable D call. This CDR3 is CSAFPRYEQYF. CDR3 coding DNA: TGCAGTGCGTTTCCCCGGTACGAGCAGTACTTC.